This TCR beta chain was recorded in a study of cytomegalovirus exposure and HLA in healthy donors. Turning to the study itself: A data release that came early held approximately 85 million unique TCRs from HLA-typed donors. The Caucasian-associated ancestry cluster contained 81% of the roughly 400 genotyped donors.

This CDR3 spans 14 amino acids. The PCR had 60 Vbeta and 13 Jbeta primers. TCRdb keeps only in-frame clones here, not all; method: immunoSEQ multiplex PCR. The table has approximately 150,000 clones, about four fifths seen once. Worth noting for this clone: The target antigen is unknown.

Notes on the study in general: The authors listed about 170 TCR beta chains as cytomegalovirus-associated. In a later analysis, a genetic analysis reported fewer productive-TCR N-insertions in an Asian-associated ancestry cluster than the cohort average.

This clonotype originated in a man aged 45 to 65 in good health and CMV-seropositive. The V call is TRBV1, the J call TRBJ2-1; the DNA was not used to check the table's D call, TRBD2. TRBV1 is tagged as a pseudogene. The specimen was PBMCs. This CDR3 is CTSSQLVGVQEQFF. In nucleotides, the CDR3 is TGCACCAGCAGCCAACTCGTGGGAGTTCAGGAGCAGTTCTTC.